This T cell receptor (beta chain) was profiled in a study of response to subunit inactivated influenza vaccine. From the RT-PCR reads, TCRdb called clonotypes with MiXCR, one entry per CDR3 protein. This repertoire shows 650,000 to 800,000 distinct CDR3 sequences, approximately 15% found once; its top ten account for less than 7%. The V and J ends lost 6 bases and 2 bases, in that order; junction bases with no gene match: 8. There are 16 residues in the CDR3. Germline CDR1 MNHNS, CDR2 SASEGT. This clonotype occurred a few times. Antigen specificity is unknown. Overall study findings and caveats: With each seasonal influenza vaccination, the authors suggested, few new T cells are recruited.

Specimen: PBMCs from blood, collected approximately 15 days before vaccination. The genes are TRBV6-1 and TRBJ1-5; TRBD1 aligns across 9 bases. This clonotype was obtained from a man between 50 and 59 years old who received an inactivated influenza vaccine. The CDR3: CASSAQDRGRNQPQHF. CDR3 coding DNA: TGTGCCAGCAGCGCCCAGGACAGGGGCCGCAATCAGCCCCAGCATTTT.